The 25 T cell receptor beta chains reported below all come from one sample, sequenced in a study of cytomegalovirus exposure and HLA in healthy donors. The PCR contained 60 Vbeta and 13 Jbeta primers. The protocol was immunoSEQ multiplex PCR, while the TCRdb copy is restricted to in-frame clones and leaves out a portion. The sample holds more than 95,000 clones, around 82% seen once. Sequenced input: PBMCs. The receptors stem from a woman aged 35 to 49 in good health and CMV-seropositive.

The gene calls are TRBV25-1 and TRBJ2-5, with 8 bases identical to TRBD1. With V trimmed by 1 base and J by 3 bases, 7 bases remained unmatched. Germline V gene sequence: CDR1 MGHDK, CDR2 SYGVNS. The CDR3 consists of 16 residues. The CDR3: CASSESPGGLEETQYF. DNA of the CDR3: TGTGCCAGCAGTGAATCCCCAGGGGGCTTGGAAGAGACCCAGTACTTC.

DNA for the CDR3: TGTGCCATCGCGGACAGGGGCTCTCGGGGCTACACCTTC. Translated: CAIADRGSRGYTF. The chain uses TRBV28 and TRBJ1-2, with TRBD1 identical over 9 bases. The ends lost 10 bases at V and 8 bases at J; junction bases unmatched: 11. Germline values: CDR1 MDHEN, CDR2 SYDVKM. This CDR3 is built from 13 residues.

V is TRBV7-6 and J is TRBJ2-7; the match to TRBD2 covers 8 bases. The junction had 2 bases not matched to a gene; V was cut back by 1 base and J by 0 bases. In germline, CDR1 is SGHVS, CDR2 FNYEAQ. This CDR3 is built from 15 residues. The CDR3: CASSLGTSYSYEQYF. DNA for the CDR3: TGTGCCAGCAGCTTAGGGACTAGCTACTCCTACGAGCAGTACTTC.

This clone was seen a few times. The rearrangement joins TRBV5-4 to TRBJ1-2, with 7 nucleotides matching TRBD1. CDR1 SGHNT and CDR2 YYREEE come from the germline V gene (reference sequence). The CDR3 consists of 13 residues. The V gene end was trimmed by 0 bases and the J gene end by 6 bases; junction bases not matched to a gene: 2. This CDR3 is CASSLEGGHGYTF. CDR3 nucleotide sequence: TGTGCCAGCAGCTTGGAAGGGGGCCATGGCTACACCTTC.

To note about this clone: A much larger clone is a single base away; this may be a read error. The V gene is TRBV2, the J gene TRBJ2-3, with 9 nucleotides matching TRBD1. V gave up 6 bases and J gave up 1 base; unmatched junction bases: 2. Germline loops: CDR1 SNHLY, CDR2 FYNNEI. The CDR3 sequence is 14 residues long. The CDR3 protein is CASSRDRGTDTQYF. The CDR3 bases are TGTGCCAGCAGCCGGGACAGGGGCACAGATACGCAGTATTTT.

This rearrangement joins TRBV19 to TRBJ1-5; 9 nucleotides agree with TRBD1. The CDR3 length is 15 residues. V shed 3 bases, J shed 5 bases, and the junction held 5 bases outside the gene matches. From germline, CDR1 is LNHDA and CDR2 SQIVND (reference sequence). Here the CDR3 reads CASSMLGQGYQPQHF. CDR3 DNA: TGTGCCAGTAGTATGCTTGGACAGGGGTATCAGCCCCAGCATTTT.

The CDR3 spells CASSPWGGGYNEQFF. The CDR3 region has the DNA TGTGCCAGCAGCCCCTGGGGAGGGGGGTACAATGAGCAGTTCTTC. The chain recombines TRBV7-3 with TRBJ2-1, with a tentative D call TRBD2 (7 bases). Trimming took off 5 bases at V and 4 bases at J, with 15 bases between the two ends. Germline V gene lookup returns CDR1 SGHTA and CDR2 FQGTGA. This CDR3 spans 15 amino acids.

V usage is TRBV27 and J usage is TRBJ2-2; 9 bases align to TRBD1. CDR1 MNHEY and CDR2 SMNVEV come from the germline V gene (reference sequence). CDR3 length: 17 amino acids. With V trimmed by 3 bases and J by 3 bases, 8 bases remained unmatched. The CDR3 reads CASSLNRGPSDTGELFF. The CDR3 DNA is TGTGCCAGCAGTTTGAACAGGGGGCCTTCCGACACCGGGGAGCTGTTTTTT.

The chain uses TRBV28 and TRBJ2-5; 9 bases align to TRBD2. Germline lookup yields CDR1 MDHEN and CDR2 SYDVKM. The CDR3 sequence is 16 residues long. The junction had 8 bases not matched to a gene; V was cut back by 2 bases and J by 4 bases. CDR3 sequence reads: CASSLRLAVGGETQYF. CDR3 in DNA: TGTGCCAGCAGTTTAAGACTAGCGGTGGGGGGAGAGACCCAGTACTTC.

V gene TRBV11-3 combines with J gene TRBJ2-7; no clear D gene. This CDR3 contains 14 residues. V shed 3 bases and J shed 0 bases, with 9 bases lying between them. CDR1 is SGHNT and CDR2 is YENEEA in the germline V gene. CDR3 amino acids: CASSFPLFSYEQYF. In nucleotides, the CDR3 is TGTGCCAGCAGCTTTCCTCTTTTCTCCTACGAGCAGTACTTC.

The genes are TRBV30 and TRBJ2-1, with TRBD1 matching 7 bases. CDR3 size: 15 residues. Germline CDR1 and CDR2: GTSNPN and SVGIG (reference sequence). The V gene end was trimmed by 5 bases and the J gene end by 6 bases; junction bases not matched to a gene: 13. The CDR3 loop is CAWFSTPQGVNEQFF. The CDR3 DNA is TGTGCCTGGTTTTCAACTCCCCAGGGGGTCAATGAGCAGTTCTTC.

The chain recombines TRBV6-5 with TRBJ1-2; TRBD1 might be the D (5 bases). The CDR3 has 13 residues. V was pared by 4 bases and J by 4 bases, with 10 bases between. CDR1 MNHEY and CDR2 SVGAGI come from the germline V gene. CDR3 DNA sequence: TGTGCCAGCAGTTGGGGCAGGTCCTATGGCTACACCTTC. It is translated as CASSWGRSYGYTF.

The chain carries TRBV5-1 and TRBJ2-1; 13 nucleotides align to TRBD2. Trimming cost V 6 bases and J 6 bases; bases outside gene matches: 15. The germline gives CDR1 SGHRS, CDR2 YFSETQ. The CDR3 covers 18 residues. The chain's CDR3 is CASTQRRTSGSFGNEQFF. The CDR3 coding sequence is TGCGCCAGCACCCAAAGGCGGACTAGCGGGAGCTTCGGCAATGAGCAGTTCTTC.

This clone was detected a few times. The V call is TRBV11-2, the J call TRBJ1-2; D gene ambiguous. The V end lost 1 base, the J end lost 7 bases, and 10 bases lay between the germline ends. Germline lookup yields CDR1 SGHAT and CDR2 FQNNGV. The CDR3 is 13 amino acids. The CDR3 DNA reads TGTGCCAGCAGCTTAGTTGTGGCATTTGGCTACACCTTC. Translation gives CASSLVVAFGYTF.

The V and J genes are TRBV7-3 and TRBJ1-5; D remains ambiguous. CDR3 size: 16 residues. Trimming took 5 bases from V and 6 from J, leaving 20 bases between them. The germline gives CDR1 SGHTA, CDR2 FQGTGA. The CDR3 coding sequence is TGTGCCAGCAGCCAAGGCGGTGGCAGTACGATTCAGCCCCAGCATTTT. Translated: CASSQGGGSTIQPQHF.

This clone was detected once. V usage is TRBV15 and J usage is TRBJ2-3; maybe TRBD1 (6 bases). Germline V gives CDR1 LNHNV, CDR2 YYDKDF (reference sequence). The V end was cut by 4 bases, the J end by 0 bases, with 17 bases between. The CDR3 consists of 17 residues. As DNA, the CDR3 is TGTGCCACCAGCATCGACGGGACACCTCCTAGCACAGATACGCAGTATTTT. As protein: CATSIDGTPPSTDTQYF.

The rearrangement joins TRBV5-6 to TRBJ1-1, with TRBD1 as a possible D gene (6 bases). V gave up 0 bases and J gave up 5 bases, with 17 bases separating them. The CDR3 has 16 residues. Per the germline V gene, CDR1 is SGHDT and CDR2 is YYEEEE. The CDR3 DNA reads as TGTGCCAGCAGCTTGGTCGGACAGAACACGATTACTGAAGCTTTCTTT. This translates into CASSLVGQNTITEAFF. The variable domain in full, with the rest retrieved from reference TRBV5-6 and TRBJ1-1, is DAGVTQSPTHLIKTRGQQVTLRCSPKSGHDTVSWYQQALGQGPQFIFQYYEEEERQRGNFPDRFSGHQFPNYSSELNVNALLLGDSALYLCASSLVGQNTITEAFFGQGTRLTVV.

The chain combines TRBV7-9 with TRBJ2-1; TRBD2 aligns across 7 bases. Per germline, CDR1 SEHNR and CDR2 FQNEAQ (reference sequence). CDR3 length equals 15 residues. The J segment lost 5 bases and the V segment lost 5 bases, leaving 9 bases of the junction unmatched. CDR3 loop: CASSHTRDYHNEQFF. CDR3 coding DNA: TGTGCCAGCAGCCACACCCGGGACTACCACAATGAGCAGTTCTTC.

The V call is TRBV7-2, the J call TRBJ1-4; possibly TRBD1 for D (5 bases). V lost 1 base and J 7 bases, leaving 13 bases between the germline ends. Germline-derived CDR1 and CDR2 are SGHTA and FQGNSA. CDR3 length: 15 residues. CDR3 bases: TGTGCCAGCAGCTTAGGCAGGGCTTGGGGTGAAAAACTGTTTTTT. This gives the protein CASSLGRAWGEKLFF.

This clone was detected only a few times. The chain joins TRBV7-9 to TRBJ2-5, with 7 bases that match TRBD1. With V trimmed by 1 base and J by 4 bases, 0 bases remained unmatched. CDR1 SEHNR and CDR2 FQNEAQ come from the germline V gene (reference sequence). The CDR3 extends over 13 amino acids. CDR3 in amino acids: CASSLGDRETQYF. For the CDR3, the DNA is TGTGCCAGCAGCTTAGGGGACAGAGAGACCCAGTACTTC.

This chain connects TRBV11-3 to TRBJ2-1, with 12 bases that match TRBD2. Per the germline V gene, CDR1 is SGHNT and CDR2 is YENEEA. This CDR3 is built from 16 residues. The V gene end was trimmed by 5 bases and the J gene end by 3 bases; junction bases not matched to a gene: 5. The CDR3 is CASSPLLAGGYNEQFF. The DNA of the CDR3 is TGTGCCAGCAGCCCACTACTAGCGGGAGGCTACAATGAGCAGTTCTTC.

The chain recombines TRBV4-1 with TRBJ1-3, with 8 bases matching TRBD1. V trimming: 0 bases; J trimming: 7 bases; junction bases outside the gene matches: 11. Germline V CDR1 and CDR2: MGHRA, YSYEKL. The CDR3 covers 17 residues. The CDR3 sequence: CASSQDRQGALLNTIYF. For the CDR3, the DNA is TGCGCCAGCAGCCAAGACCGGCAGGGGGCTTTGTTGAACACCATATATTTT.

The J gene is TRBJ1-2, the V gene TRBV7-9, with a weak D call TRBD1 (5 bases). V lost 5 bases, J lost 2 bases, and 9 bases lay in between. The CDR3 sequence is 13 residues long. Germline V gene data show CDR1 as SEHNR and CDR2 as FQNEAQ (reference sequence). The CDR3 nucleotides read TGTGCCAGCAGCACGGAGGGGAACTATGGCTACACCTTC. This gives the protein CASSTEGNYGYTF.

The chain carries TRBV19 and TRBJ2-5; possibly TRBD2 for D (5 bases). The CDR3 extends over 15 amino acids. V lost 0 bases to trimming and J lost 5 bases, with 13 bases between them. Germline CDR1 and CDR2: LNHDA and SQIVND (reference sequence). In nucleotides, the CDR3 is TGTGCCAGTAGTATAGAGGGCACTAGAAGGGAGACCCAGTACTTC. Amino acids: CASSIEGTRRETQYF.

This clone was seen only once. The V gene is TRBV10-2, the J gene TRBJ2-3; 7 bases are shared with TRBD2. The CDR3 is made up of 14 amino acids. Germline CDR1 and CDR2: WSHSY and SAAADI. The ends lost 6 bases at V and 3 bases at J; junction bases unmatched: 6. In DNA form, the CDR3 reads TGCGCCAGCAGGATGGCGGGAGAGACAGATACGCAGTATTTT. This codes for CASRMAGETDTQYF.